The clone carrying this T cell receptor (beta chain) came up many times. The antigen is not known. Individual cDNA molecules each received unique molecular identifiers attached to them. MiXCR, run by TCRdb on the 5' RACE reads, gives a single entry per CDR3 protein. The repertoire holds 60,000 to 75,000 distinct CDR3 sequences, around 10% seen once, with about 6% in the top ten. The V gene's germline CDR1 is SGHRS and CDR2 YFSETQ. The CDR3 is made up of 17 amino acids. V was pared by 7 bases and J by 5 bases, with 19 bases of the junction left unmatched. This record comes from a study of early T cells in non-severe SARS-CoV-2 infection. About the study: Unsorted whole blood bulk RNA was sequenced, with unpaired chains. The study's findings and limits: In VDJdb matching, anti-spike CD8 responses were favored while private and CD4 specificities went missing.

The specimen was whole blood, collected at baseline. This TCR came from an adult who was a healthcare worker with PCR-confirmed SARS-CoV-2 infection or an uninfected control (not recorded which). V and J are TRBV5-1 and TRBJ2-3; the match to TRBD1 covers 7 bases. The CDR3: CASGLGPSGTDQDTQYF. The CDR3 DNA reads TGCGCCAGCGGACTCGGACCCTCCGGGACAGACCAAGATACGCAGTATTTT. Supplemented by reference TRBV5-1 and TRBJ2-3, the full variable domain reads KAGVTQTPRYLIKTRGQQVTLSCSPISGHRSVSWYQQTPGQGLQFLFEYFSETQRNKGNFPGRFSGRQFSNSRSEMNVSTLELGDSALYLCASGLGPSGTDQDTQYFGPGTRLTVL.